This entry describes one T cell receptor (beta chain). Its target is unknown. The length of the CDR3 is 14 residues. Unmatched junction bases numbered 9, after V lost 6 bases and J lost 6 bases. Germline V gene sequence: CDR1 SNHLY, CDR2 FYNNEI. TCRdb re-derived calls from the 5' RACE reads in MiXCR, one entry per CDR3 protein. The sample has about 890,000 distinct CDR3 sequences, roughly an eighth seen once. The sample comes from a study of identical twins. Study-level findings and limits: Out-of-frame alpha sequences shared by twins showed excess low generation probability. Conclusions came from cross-sectional statistical analysis, not from following the same donors.

Separately, the same data were catalogued under a study of yellow fever vaccine responses in identical twins. That study reports: Each twin's T cell response to the vaccine was reported to look partly convergent and partly personalized.

The clonotype comes from a woman under 30 in good health. This chain joins TRBV2 and TRBJ1-1; 8 bases align to TRBD1. The sequencing sample was made of PBMCs. The DNA of the CDR3 is TGTGCCAGCAGCGGACAGGGTAATCCTTCTGAAGCTTTCTTT. This gives the protein CASSGQGNPSEAFF.